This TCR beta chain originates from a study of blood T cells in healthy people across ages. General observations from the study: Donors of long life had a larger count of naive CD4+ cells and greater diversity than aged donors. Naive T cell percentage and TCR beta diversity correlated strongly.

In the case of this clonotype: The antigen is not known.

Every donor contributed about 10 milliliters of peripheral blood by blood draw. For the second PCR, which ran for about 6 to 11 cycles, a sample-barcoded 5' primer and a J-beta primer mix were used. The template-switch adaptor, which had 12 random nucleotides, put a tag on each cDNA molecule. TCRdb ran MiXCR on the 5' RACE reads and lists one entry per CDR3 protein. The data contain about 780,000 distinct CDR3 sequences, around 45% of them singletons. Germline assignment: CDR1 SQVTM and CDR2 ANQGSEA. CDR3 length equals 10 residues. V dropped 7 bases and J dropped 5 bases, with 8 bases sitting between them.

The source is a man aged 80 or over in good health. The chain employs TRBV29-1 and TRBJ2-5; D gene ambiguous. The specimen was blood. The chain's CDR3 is CSAPFETQYF. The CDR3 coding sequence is TGCAGCGCCCCCTTCGAGACCCAGTACTTC.